The clone carrying this T cell receptor (beta chain) was found a few times. Antigen: not known. The data originate from a study of T cell repertoires in cytomegalovirus infection. One entry per CDR3 protein results from TCRdb running MiXCR on the reads. The profile covers around 770,000 distinct CDR3 sequences, with just under 30% appearing a single time and about 12% taken by the ten largest. Study-wide results and caveats: CMV-specific TCR beta clonotypes restricted by HLA-C dominated the ex vivo response. Summed public TCR beta family frequency identified CMV carriers bearing the relevant HLA.

This CDR3 has 11 residues. V was clipped by 8 bases and J by 7 bases, with 11 bases between them. Sequenced material: cultured CD8+ T cells from PBMCs, taken from culture after CMV antigen stimulation. This clonotype was sampled from a human donor in good health (CMV status not recorded). Some clones in this sample may be carry-over from other donors' samples. The V call is TRBV12-3 or TRBV12-4, the J call TRBJ1-1, with D possibly TRBD1 on 5 matching bases. CDR3 DNA sequence: TGTGCCAGCGTTAGCAGGGTTGAAGCTTTCTTT. This sequence encodes CASVSRVEAFF.